Listed below are T cell receptor beta chains from one sample, sequenced in a study of blood T cell repertoires in COVID-19. Profiling relied on immunoSEQ multiplex PCR, and the TCRdb table lists in-frame clones only, not all of them. The sample holds a few hundred thousand clones, more than 75% seen once. The sample comprised PBMCs or T cells enriched from blood (not recorded which). These TCRs come from a woman under 30 who had recovered from COVID-19. Both conserved end residues are part of each CDR3.

j_gene	v_gene	CDR3aa
TRBJ1-1	TRBV11-2	CASSLSQGHPAAGAFF
TRBJ2-3	TRBV24-1	CATSGPGRDRGIDTQYF
TRBJ2-1	TRBV29-1	CSVNREYNEQFF
TRBJ1-5	TRBV5-1	CASSSPGQPQHF
TRBJ1-2	TRBV6-5	CASSREGYGYTF
TRBJ2-7	TRBV4-2	CASSQGNTGGYEQYF
TRBJ1-1	TRBV7-3	CASSSPTGIDTEAFF
TRBJ2-7	TRBV29-1	CSVGPWAGVHEQYF
TRBJ1-2	TRBV10-2	CASSVLRDRAHSHYGYTF
TRBJ1-4	TRBV19	CASSIGGRAEKLFF
TRBJ2-7	TRBV7-2	CASSLAGQGTAGSYEQYF
TRBJ1-5	TRBV5-6	CASSLAGQVFGDQPQHF
TRBJ2-1	TRBV4-3	CASSQDRVYEQFF
TRBJ2-3	TRBV9	CASSGPRDSGPYGDTQYF
TRBJ1-4	TRBV7-6	CASSLQGGGTNEKLFF
TRBJ2-5	TRBV12-5	CASGSSRGGIQETQYF
TRBJ2-5	TRBV6-6	CASSYSRGGETQYF
TRBJ2-1	TRBV6-2/TRBV6-3	CASSDWTGDKGEQFF
TRBJ2-5	TRBV7-2	CASSFAGGRDKAQYF
TRBJ2-7	TRBV3-1/TRBV3-2	CASSQLTGNPFYEQYF
TRBJ2-7	TRBV25-1	CASRPAASYEQYF
TRBJ2-3	TRBV9	CASSVEGGGGVRDTQYF
TRBJ2-3	TRBV7-2	CASRLAGGPGDTQYF
TRBJ1-3	TRBV28	CASSNRGSWGNTIYF